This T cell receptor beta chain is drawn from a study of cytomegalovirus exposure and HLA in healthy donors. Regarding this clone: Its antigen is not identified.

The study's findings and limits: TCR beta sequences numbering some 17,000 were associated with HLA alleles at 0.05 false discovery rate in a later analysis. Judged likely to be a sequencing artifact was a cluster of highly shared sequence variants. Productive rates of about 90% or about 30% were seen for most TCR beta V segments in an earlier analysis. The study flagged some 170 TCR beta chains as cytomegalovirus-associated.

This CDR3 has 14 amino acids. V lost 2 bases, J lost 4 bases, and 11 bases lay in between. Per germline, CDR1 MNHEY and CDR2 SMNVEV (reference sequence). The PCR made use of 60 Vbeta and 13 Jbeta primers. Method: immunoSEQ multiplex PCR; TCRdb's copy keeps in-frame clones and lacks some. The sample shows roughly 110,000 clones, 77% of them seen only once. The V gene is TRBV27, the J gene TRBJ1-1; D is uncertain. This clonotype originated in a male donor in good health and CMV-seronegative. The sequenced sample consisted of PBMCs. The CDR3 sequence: CASSLGGAATEAFF. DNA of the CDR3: TGTGCCAGCAGTTTAGGAGGTGCCGCCACTGAAGCTTTCTTT.